This T cell receptor beta chain was sequenced in a study of blood T cells in healthy people across ages. General observations from the study: Unknown donor CMV status possibly confounded expanded clonotype changes.

Alongside a J-beta primer mix, a sample-barcoded 5' primer served in a second PCR lasting roughly 6 to 11 cycles. Each of the cDNA molecules was tagged by a template-switch adaptor with 12 random nucleotides. No fewer than 3 million CDR3-containing paired-end reads came from each sample. TCRdb passed the 5' RACE reads through MiXCR, listing each CDR3 protein once. The sample holds some 1.1 million distinct CDR3 sequences, around two fifths seen once. Note on this clonotype: Its antigen is unidentified.

This CDR3 region has 15 residues. V lost 5 bases and J 3 bases, leaving 13 bases between the germline ends. This receptor was taken from a man younger than 30 in good health. The sequenced sample was blood. The J gene is TRBJ1-4, the V gene TRBV12-3 or TRBV12-4; tentatively, D is TRBD1 (5 bases). In nucleotides, the CDR3 is TGTGCCAGCAGTCCCAGGGAAAGGGCTAATGAAAAACTGTTTTTT. Translating it yields CASSPRERANEKLFF.